This TCR beta chain appears in the sequencing data of a study of regulatory T cells in long-lasting Graves disease. At the level of the study: Persistence in Graves' disease denoted antithyroid drug use beyond 5 years alongside positive TSH receptor antibodies. Study outcomes and limitations: Persistent Graves' patients had lower TCR diversity than newly diagnosed ones.

Building the TCR beta libraries relied on iRepertoire HTBI primers, and CDR3 regions underwent Arm-PCR. TCRdb called the multiplex PCR reads again in MiXCR, with one record for every CDR3 protein. The sample has 400,000 to 500,000 distinct CDR3 sequences, less than 25% seen once; the top ten hold 6.5% to 10%. Indicated time point: persistent/refractory GD, antithyroid drugs over 5 years with positive TRAb. Following extraction of RNA from PBMCs, that RNA was used to make the TCR library. Each of the patients was recruited from an endocrinology department situated in Xi'an, China. This clonotype was found a few times. Antigen: not known. V was pared by 2 bases and J by 0 bases, with 7 bases of the junction left unmatched. The CDR3 totals 17 residues. CDR1 MDHEN and CDR2 SYDVKM come from the germline V gene.

This sample comprised peripheral blood mononuclear cells (PBMCs), obtained when the disease was refractory, from a patient treated with antithyroid drugs. This receptor was identified in a female donor with Graves disease. The rearrangement joins TRBV28 to TRBJ2-3; 8 bases are shared with TRBD2. In nucleotides, the CDR3 is TGTGCCAGCAGTTTAGGGCGGAGCGGGGGAAGCACAGATACGCAGTATTTT. Protein: CASSLGRSGGSTDTQYF.